This T cell receptor beta chain derives from a study of brain metastases from non-small cell lung cancer. V gave up 5 bases and J gave up 2 bases, with 18 bases separating them. The CDR3 consists of 17 residues. The germline V gene encodes CDR1 SEHNR and CDR2 FQNEAQ (reference sequence). Repertoires were generated with immunoSEQ multiplex PCR, while TCRdb's copy carries only in-frame clones and drops some. The table includes over 1,000 clones, roughly 89% detected once. The sequencing sample was made of tumor-adjacent normal tissue. The genes are TRBV7-9 and TRBJ2-2, with D possibly called TRBD1 or TRBD2 (6 bases each). The source is a donor at least 40 years old with non-small cell lung cancer. CDR3 sequence (DNA): TGTGCCAGCAGCCTCCCGGGGGCCGCTCGAAACACCGGGGAGCTGTTTTTT. It codes for CASSLPGAARNTGELFF.